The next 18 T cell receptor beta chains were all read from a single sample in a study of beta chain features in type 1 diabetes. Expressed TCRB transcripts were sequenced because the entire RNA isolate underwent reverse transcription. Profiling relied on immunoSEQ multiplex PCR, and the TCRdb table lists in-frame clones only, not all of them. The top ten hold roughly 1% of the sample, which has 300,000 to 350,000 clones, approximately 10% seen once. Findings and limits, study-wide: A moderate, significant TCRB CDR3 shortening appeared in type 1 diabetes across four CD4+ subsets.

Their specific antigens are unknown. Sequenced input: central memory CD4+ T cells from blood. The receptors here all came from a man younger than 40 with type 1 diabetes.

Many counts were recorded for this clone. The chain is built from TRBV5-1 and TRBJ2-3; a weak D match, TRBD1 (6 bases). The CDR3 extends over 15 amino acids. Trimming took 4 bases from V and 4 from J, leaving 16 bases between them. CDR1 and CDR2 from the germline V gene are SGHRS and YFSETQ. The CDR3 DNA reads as TGCGCCAGCAGCCCGCAAGGGGGAGACGCAGATACGCAGTATTTT. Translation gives CASSPQGGDADTQYF.

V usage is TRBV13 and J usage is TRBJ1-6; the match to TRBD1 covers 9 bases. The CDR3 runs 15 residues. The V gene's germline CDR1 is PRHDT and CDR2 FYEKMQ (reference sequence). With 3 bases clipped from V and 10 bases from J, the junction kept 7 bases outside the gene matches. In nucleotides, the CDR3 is TGTGCCAGCAGCTTCTCCGGGACAGGGATCTCACCCCTCCACTTT. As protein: CASSFSGTGISPLHF.

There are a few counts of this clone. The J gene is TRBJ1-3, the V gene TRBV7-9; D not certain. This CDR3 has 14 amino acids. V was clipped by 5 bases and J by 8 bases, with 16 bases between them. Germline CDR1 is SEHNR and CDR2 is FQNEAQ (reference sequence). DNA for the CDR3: TGTGCCAGCAGCCCATGGACGGAGGGTTACACCATATATTTT. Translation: CASSPWTEGYTIYF.

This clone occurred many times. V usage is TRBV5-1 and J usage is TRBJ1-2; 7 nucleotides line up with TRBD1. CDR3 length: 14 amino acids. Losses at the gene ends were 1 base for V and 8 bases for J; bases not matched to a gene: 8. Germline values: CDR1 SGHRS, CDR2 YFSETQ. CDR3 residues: CASSLMGTAEGYTF. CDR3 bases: TGCGCCAGCAGCTTGATGGGGACAGCGGAGGGCTACACCTTC.

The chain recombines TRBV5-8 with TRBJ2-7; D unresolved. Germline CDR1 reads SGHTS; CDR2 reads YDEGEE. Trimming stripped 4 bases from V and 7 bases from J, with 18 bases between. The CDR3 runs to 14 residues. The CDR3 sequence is CASSASTPLQEQYF. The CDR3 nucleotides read TGTGCCAGCAGCGCATCGACTCCCCTGCAGGAGCAGTACTTC.

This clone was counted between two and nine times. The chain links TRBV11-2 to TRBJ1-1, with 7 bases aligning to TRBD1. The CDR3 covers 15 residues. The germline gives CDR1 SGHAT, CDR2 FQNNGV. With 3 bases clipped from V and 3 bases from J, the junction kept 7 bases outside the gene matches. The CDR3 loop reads CASSFPTGTYTEAFF. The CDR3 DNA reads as TGTGCCAGCAGCTTTCCGACAGGGACGTACACTGAAGCTTTCTTT.

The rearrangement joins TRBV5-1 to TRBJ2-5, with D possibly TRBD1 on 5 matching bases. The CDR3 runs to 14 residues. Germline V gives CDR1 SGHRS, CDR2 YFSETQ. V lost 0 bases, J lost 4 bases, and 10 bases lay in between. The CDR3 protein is CASSLEVGRETQYF. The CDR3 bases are TGCGCCAGCAGCTTGGAGGTGGGGCGAGAGACCCAGTACTTC.

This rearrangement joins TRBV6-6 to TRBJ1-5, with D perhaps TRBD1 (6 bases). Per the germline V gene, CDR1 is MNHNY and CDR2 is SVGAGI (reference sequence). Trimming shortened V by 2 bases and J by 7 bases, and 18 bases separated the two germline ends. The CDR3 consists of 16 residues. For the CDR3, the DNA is TGTGCCAGCAGTTACGACGAGGGGGTGTGGGGCCAGCCCCAGCATTTT. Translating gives CASSYDEGVWGQPQHF.

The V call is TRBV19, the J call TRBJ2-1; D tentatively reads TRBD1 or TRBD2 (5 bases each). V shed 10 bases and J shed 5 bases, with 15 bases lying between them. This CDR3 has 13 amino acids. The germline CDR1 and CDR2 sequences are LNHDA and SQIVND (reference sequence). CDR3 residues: CATTGTINNEQFF. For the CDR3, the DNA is TGTGCCACGACCGGGACCATTAACAATGAGCAGTTCTTC.

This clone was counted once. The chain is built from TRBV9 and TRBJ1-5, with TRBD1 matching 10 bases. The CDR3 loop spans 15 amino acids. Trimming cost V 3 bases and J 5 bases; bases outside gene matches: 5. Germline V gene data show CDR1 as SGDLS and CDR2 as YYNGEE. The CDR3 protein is CASSGPGTGDQPQHF. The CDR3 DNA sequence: TGTGCCAGCAGCGGCCCCGGGACAGGGGATCAGCCCCAGCATTTT.

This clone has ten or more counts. In DNA form, the CDR3 reads TGTGCCAGCAGCGACCAGGGTAACGAGCAGTACTTC. This codes for CASSDQGNEQYF. The chain links TRBV11-2 to TRBJ2-7; possibly TRBD1 for D (5 bases). In germline, CDR1 is SGHAT, CDR2 FQNNGV. This CDR3 is built from 12 residues. Trimming took 5 bases from V and 5 from J, leaving 10 bases between them.

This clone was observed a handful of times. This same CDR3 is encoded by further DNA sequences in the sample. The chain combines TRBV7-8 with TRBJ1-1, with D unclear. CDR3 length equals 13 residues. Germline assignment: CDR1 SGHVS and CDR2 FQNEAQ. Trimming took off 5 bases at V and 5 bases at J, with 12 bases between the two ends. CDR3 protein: CASSPLVGTEAFF. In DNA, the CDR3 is TGTGCCAGCAGCCCCCTAGTAGGAACTGAAGCTTTCTTT. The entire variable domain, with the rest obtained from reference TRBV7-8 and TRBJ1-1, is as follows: GAGVSQSPRYKVAKRGQDVALRCDPISGHVSLFWYQQALGQGPEFLTYFQNEAQLDKSGLPSDRFFAERPEGSVSTLKIQRTQQEDSAVYLCASSPLVGTEAFFGQGTRLTVV.

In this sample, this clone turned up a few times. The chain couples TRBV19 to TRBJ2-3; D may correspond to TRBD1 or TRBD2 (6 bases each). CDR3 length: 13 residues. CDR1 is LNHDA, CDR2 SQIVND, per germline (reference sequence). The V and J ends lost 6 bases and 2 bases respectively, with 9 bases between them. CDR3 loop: CASRRDNTDTQYF. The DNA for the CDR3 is TGTGCCAGTAGGCGGGACAACACAGATACGCAGTATTTT.

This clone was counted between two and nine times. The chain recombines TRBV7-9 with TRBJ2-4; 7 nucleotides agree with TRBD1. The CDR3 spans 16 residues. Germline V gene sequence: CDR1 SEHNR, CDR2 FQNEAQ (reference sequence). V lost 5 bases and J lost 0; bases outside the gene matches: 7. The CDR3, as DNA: TGTGCCAGCAGCCCTACAGGGGATAGAGCCAAAAACATTCAGTACTTC. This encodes CASSPTGDRAKNIQYF. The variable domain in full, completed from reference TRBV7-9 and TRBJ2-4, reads DTGVSQNPRHKITKRGQNVTFRCDPISEHNRLYWYRQTLGQGPEFLTYFQNEAQLEKSRLLSDRFSAERPKGSFSTLEIQRTEQGDSAMYLCASSPTGDRAKNIQYFGAGTRLSVL.

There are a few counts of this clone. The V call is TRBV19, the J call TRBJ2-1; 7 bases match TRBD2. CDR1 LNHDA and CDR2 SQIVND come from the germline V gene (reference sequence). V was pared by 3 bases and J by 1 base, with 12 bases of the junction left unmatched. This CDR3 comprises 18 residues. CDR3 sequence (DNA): TGTGCCAGTAGTATTCGCGGGAGCGGCCTACTTTCCTACAATGAGCAGTTCTTC. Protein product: CASSIRGSGLLSYNEQFF.

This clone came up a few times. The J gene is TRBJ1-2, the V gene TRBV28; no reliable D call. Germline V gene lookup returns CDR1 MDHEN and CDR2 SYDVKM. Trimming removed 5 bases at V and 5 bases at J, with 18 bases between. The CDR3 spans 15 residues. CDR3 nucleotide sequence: TGTGCCAGCAGTGGACCTTTACTCCTCCCTTATGGCTACACCTTC. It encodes CASSGPLLLPYGYTF.

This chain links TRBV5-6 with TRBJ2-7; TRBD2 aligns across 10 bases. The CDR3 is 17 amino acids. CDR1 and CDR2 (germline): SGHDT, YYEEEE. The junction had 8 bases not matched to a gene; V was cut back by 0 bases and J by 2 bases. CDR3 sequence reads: CASSLEVAGGYPYEQYF. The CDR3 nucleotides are TGTGCCAGCAGCTTGGAGGTAGCGGGGGGCTATCCCTACGAGCAGTACTTC.

CDR3 in amino acids: CASSQDASGAYSYEQYF. For the CDR3, the DNA is TGCGCCAGCAGCCAAGATGCCAGCGGGGCCTACTCCTACGAGCAGTACTTC. The V gene is TRBV4-1, the J gene TRBJ2-7, with 7 nucleotides matching TRBD2. Germline CDR1 reads MGHRA; CDR2 reads YSYEKL. The V and J ends lost 0 bases and 0 bases, in that order; junction bases with no gene match: 8. This CDR3 is built from 17 residues.